The table lists the clone carrying this T cell receptor (beta chain) with many counts. As yet, its antigen is unknown. The CDR3 totals 16 residues. CDR1 is SGHTA and CDR2 is FQGNSA in the germline V gene. Trimming removed 7 bases from V and 1 base from J; junction bases left unmatched: 10. This sample stems from a study of T cell repertoires in cytomegalovirus infection. Study-level information: The public TCR beta signatures pointed to both CMV infection and matching HLA type.

TCRdb reanalysed the reads using MiXCR and keeps one entry per CDR3 protein. The sample lists approximately 1,000,000 distinct CDR3 sequences; roughly 31% were seen once. This receptor was obtained from a human donor in good health (CMV status not recorded). Some clones in this sample may be carry-over from other donors' samples. The chain joins TRBV7-2 to TRBJ2-7; 10 nucleotides match TRBD1. The sample in question was cultured CD8+ T cells from PBMCs, obtained from culture after CMV antigen stimulation. Here the CDR3 reads CASKGRQGAISYEQYF. The CDR3 nucleotides read TGTGCCAGCAAAGGGAGACAGGGGGCGATTTCCTACGAGCAGTACTTC.